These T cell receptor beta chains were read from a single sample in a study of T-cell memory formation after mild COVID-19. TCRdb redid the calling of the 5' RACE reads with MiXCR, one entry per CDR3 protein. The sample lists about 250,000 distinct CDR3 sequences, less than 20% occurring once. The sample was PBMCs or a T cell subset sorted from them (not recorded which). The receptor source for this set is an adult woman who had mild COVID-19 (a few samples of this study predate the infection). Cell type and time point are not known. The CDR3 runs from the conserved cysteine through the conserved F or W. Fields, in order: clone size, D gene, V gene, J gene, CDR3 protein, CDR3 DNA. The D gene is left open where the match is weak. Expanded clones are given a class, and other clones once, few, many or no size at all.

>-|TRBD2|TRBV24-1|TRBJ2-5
CATSDLGTSETQYF
TGTGCCACCAGTGATCTTGGGACTAGTGAGACCCAGTACTTC
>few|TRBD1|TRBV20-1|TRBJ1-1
CSAYEGQGGTEAFF
TGCAGTGCTTATGAGGGACAGGGAGGGACTGAAGCTTTCTTT
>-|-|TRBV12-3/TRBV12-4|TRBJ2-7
CASSLGGRGYEQYF
TGTGCCAGCAGTTTAGGGGGGCGCGGCTACGAGCAGTACTTC
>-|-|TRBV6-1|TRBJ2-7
CASSEYRDPYEQYF
TGTGCCAGCAGTGAATACCGGGACCCCTACGAGCAGTACTTC
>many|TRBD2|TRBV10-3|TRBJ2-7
CAISAASGRIYEQYF
TGTGCCATCAGCGCAGCTAGCGGGAGGATCTACGAGCAGTACTTC
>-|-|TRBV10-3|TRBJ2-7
CAISAGQSYEQYF
TGTGCCATCAGTGCCGGACAGAGCTACGAGCAGTACTTC
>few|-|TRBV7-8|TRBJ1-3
CASSLAGESNTIYF
TGTGCCAGCAGCTTAGCCGGGGAAAGCAACACCATATATTTT
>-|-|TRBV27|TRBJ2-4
CASRPGRKLAKNIQYF
TGTGCCAGCCGGCCAGGGCGGAAACTAGCCAAAAACATTCAGTACTTC
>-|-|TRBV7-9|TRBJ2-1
CASSLAMTLLEQFF
TGTGCCAGCAGCTTAGCTATGACACTACTTGAGCAGTTCTTC
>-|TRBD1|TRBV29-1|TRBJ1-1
CSVSTGGHTEAFF
TGCAGCGTTTCGACAGGGGGGCACACTGAAGCTTTCTTT
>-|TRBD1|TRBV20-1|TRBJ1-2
CRVGQAVSYTF
TGCAGGGTCGGACAGGCTGTGAGCTACACCTTC
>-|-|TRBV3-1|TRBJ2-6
CASSPGGPSGANVLTF
TGTGCCAGCAGCCCCGGGGGACCCTCTGGGGCCAACGTCCTGACTTTC
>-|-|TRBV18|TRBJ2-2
CASSPQGPTGELFF
TGTGCCAGCTCACCACAGGGGCCAACCGGGGAGCTGTTTTTT
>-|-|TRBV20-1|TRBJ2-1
CSAALDQQRSEQFF
TGCAGTGCCGCCCTAGACCAACAACGTAGTGAGCAGTTCTTC
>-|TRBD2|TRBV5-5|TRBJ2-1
CASSRNSGGYNEQFF
TGTGCCAGCAGCCGAAATAGCGGGGGATACAATGAGCAGTTCTTC
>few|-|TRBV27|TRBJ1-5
CASSLVPGFNQPQHF
TGTGCCAGCAGTCTAGTGCCAGGGTTCAATCAGCCCCAGCATTTT
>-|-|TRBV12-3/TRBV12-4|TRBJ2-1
CASSRGRYNEQFF
TGTGCCAGCAGTAGGGGACGGTACAATGAGCAGTTCTTC
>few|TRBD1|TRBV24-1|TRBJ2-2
CATSDPPGQGNTGELFF
TGTGCCACCAGTGATCCCCCCGGACAGGGTAACACCGGGGAGCTGTTTTTT
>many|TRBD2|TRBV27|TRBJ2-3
CASSSGLAGTDTQYF
TGTGCCAGCAGTTCGGGACTAGCGGGCACAGATACGCAGTATTTT
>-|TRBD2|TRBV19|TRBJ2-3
CASRPEGARGGTQYF
TGTGCCAGTAGGCCAGAAGGGGCCCGCGGGGGTACGCAGTATTTT
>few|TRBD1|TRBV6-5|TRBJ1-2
CASSQDRAPYGYTF
TGTGCCAGCAGTCAAGACAGGGCCCCCTATGGCTACACCTTC
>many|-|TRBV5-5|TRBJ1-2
CASSQGLRGYTF
TGTGCCAGCAGCCAGGGACTGCGAGGCTACACCTTC
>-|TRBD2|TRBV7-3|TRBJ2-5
CASSLRAGASETQYF
TGTGCCAGCAGCTTACGAGCGGGAGCGTCAGAGACCCAGTACTTC
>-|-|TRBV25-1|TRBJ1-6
CASRETGINSPLHF
TGTGCCAGCAGGGAGACAGGAATTAATTCACCCCTCCACTTT
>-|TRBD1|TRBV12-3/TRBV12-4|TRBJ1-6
CASSLGGGANSPLHF
TGTGCCAGCAGTTTAGGAGGGGGCGCAAATTCACCCCTCCACTTT
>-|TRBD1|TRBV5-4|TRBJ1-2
CASSRGTGLFGYTF
TGTGCCAGCAGCCGTGGGACAGGGCTCTTTGGCTACACCTTC
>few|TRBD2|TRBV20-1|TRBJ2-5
CSARTSGEQETQYF
TGCAGTGCGCGGACTAGCGGGGAACAAGAGACCCAGTACTTC
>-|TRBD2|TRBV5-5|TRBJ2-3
CASRLLASASTDTQYF
TGTGCCAGCAGATTACTAGCGAGCGCTAGCACAGATACGCAGTATTTT
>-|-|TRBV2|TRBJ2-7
CASEKVYSYEQYF
TGTGCCAGCGAGAAAGTGTACTCCTACGAGCAGTACTTC
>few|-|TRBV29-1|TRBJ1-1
CSVLTRGWGTEAFF
TGCAGCGTCCTTACCAGGGGCTGGGGCACTGAAGCTTTCTTT
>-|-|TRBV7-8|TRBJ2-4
CASSLSPEQDVGYIQYF
TGTGCCAGCAGCTTATCGCCGGAACAGGACGTAGGATACATTCAGTACTTC